Shown below are 28 T cell receptor beta chains from a single sample sequenced in a study of Ad26.COV2.S vaccination and SARS-CoV-2 variants. Treatment defined: roughly 20 received Ad26.COV2.S at low or high dose, single or two shots; roughly five received placebo; per-sample allocation not given. On day 63 after the first injection, vaccine and placebo recipients gave samples. Data came from immunoSEQ multiplex PCR; TCRdb stores just in-frame clones and leaves some out. This table holds some 290,000 clones, roughly 80% found once. Specimen: peripheral blood, collected in a trial of Ad26.COV2.S vaccine versus placebo. These TCRs come from a person between 18 and 65 years old who received the Ad26.COV2.S COVID-19 vaccine or a placebo.

The rearrangement joins TRBV6-1 to TRBJ2-1; TRBD1 or TRBD2 may be the D gene (7 bases each). The germline V gene has CDR1 MNHNS and CDR2 SASEGT. CDR3 length equals 12 residues. The germline V and J ends were trimmed by 3 bases and 10 bases, with 10 bases remaining between them. CDR3 region: CASSDQGGEQFF. The CDR3, as DNA: TGTGCCAGCAGTGATCAGGGGGGGGAGCAGTTCTTC.

V usage is TRBV11-2 and J usage is TRBJ2-3; 7 bases map to TRBD2. Germline trimming cut 5 bases from V and 4 bases from J; bases unmatched to any gene: 6. This CDR3 has 14 residues. The germline V gene has CDR1 SGHAT and CDR2 FQNNGV. The CDR3 protein is CASSPTRGADTQYF. CDR3 sequence (DNA): TGTGCCAGCAGCCCAACCCGGGGGGCAGATACGCAGTATTTT.

The chain is built from TRBV6-6 and TRBJ1-2; 8 positions match TRBD1. There are 16 residues in the CDR3. With V trimmed by 0 bases and J by 7 bases, 10 bases remained unmatched. CDR1 is MNHNY and CDR2 is SVGAGI in the germline V gene (reference sequence). This CDR3 is CASSYSSPGGLGGYTF. The CDR3 DNA sequence: TGTGCCAGCAGTTACTCGAGTCCAGGGGGCTTGGGTGGCTACACCTTC.

Many counts were recorded for this clone. The chain combines TRBV2 with TRBJ1-1; D uncertain. This CDR3 is 13 amino acids long. V lost 2 bases and J lost 1, with 5 bases in between. Germline loops: CDR1 SNHLY, CDR2 FYNNEI. CDR3 sequence (DNA): TGTGCCAGCAGTGAACTCACGAACACTGAAGCTTTCTTT. Translating gives CASSELTNTEAFF.

The CDR3 reads CSARDTYEQYF. The CDR3 DNA sequence: TGCAGTGCTAGGGACACCTACGAGCAGTACTTC. The chain recombines TRBV20-1 with TRBJ2-7; a weak D match, TRBD1 (5 bases). The CDR3 contains 11 residues. V was shortened by 3 bases and J by 2 bases, with 5 bases between the two germline ends. CDR1 is DFQATT, CDR2 SNEGSKA, per germline (reference sequence).

A word on this clone: At the DNA level, this CDR3 is encoded by other sequences in the same sample as well. The chain recombines TRBV19 with TRBJ1-5; D gene unclear. Germline CDR1 LNHDA, CDR2 SQIVND (reference sequence). V lost 1 base and J 4 bases, leaving 5 bases between the germline ends. CDR3 length: 13 residues. DNA for the CDR3: TGTGCCAGTAGTATAGGACCGAATCAGCCCCAGCATTTT. Its translation is CASSIGPNQPQHF.

This clone was seen a handful of times. This chain uses TRBV6-4 with TRBJ2-2; D is perhaps TRBD2 (5 bases). This CDR3 has 14 residues. V was pared by 6 bases and J by 2 bases, with 10 bases between. The germline V gene has CDR1 MRHNA and CDR2 SNTAGT. The CDR3 protein is CASRALANTGELFF. The CDR3 nucleotides are TGTGCCAGCAGGGCCCTAGCAAACACCGGGGAGCTGTTTTTT.

The chain uses TRBV6-6 and TRBJ1-5, with 7 bases matching TRBD1. The CDR3 sequence is 15 residues long. The junction had 9 bases not matched to a gene; V was cut back by 6 bases and J by 4 bases. The germline V gene encodes CDR1 MNHNY and CDR2 SVGAGI (reference sequence). CDR3 sequence reads: CASRGTRGPNQPQHF. The CDR3 nucleotides are TGTGCCAGCAGGGGCACGAGGGGGCCTAATCAGCCCCAGCATTTT.

The gene calls are TRBV2 and TRBJ2-2; 7 bases map to TRBD2. The trim removed 8 bases at V and 6 bases at J, leaving 6 bases unmatched. There are 13 residues in the CDR3. The germline CDR1 and CDR2 sequences are SNHLY and FYNNEI. The CDR3 loop reads CASLTSRAGELFF. The CDR3 DNA follows: TGTGCCAGCCTGACTAGCAGGGCCGGGGAGCTGTTTTTT. Complete variable domain (other parts from reference TRBV2 and TRBJ2-2): EPEVTQTPSHQVTQMGQEVILRCVPISNHLYFYWYRQILGQKVEFLVSFYNNEISEKSEIFDDQFSVERPDGSNFTLKIRSTKLEDSAMYFCASLTSRAGELFFGEGSRLTVL.

This chain uses TRBV7-8 with TRBJ2-7; D may be TRBD2 (5 bases). The CDR3 length is 15 residues. Per the germline V gene, CDR1 is SGHVS and CDR2 is FQNEAQ. The V gene lost 5 bases and the J gene lost 2 bases, with 16 bases spanning the gap. This CDR3 reads CASSPIPPGTYEQYF. The CDR3 region has the DNA TGTGCCAGCAGCCCCATACCCCCGGGGACCTACGAGCAGTACTTC.

This clone was counted between two and nine times. The chain uses TRBV28 and TRBJ2-5, with 7 bases fitting TRBD2. The CDR3 covers 15 residues. Germline V lookup: CDR1 MDHEN, CDR2 SYDVKM. Losses at the gene ends were 2 bases for V and 2 bases for J; bases not matched to a gene: 5. The CDR3 is CASSLGWGGQETQYF. As DNA, the CDR3 is TGTGCCAGCAGTTTAGGTTGGGGGGGGCAAGAGACCCAGTACTTC.

This chain joins TRBV27 and TRBJ1-2, with D hard to call. The CDR3 totals 13 residues. Looked up from germline, CDR1 is MNHEY and CDR2 is SMNVEV (reference sequence). Trimming shortened V by 8 bases and J by 4 bases, and 14 bases separated the two germline ends. CDR3 protein: CASGRSVGYGYTF. CDR3 nucleotides: TGTGCCAGCGGGCGGTCGGTTGGCTATGGCTACACCTTC.

The chain employs TRBV19 and TRBJ1-5; a weak D match, TRBD1 (5 bases). This CDR3 has 16 residues. The germline CDR1 and CDR2 sequences are LNHDA and SQIVND (reference sequence). V was cut by 2 bases and J by 0 bases, with 11 bases left in between. DNA for the CDR3: TGTGCCAGTAGTATAAAAAGGGGCTATAGCAATCAGCCCCAGCATTTT. Its translation is CASSIKRGYSNQPQHF.

J is TRBJ1-1 and V is TRBV7-8; 9 bases map to TRBD1. Losses at the gene ends were 5 bases for V and 5 bases for J; bases not matched to a gene: 9. The V gene's germline CDR1 is SGHVS and CDR2 FQNEAQ. The CDR3 covers 15 residues. CDR3 DNA: TGTGCCAGCAGCGAACAGGGGGCGGTGGGGACTGAAGCTTTCTTT. Its translation: CASSEQGAVGTEAFF. Full variable domain (rest looked up from reference TRBV7-8 and TRBJ1-1): GAGVSQSPRYKVAKRGQDVALRCDPISGHVSLFWYQQALGQGPEFLTYFQNEAQLDKSGLPSDRFFAERPEGSVSTLKIQRTQQEDSAVYLCASSEQGAVGTEAFFGQGTRLTVV.

The rearrangement uses TRBV10-1 and TRBJ2-7; D is ambiguous. CDR3 length: 12 residues. With 4 bases removed from V and 3 bases from J, the gap between germline ends came to 7 bases. The V gene's germline CDR1 is WNHNN and CDR2 SYGVQD (reference sequence). The CDR3, as DNA: TGCGCCAGCAGTGCGGGCGGCTACGAGCAGTACTTC. This sequence encodes CASSAGGYEQYF.

This chain links TRBV10-1 with TRBJ2-5; 9 bases line up with TRBD2. This CDR3 contains 15 residues. J gave up 1 base and V 3 bases, and 3 bases lay outside the gene matches. The germline V gene encodes CDR1 WNHNN and CDR2 SYGVQD (reference sequence). The CDR3 region is CASSDSGGIQETQYF. The CDR3 DNA reads as TGCGCCAGCAGTGATAGCGGGGGCATCCAAGAGACCCAGTACTTC.

The chain recombines TRBV7-3 with TRBJ2-2; either TRBD1 or TRBD2 may fit D (5 bases each). This CDR3 has 16 residues. CDR1 is SGHTA, CDR2 FQGTGA, per germline. Trimming left V 6 bases short and J 1 base short, with 15 bases between. The chain's CDR3 is CASSPQGPGNTGELFF. The CDR3 nucleotides read TGTGCCAGCAGTCCCCAGGGACCCGGGAACACCGGGGAGCTGTTTTTT. Combining the CDR3 with reference TRBV7-3 and TRBJ2-2 gives the whole variable domain GAGVSQTPSNKVTEKGKYVELRCDPISGHTALYWYRQSLGQGPEFLIYFQGTGAADDSGLPNDRFFAVRPEGSVSTLKIQRTERGDSAVYLCASSPQGPGNTGELFFGEGSRLTVL.

The V and J genes are TRBV9 and TRBJ2-7; 7 bases line up with TRBD1. V was clipped by 4 bases and J by 5 bases; unmatched bases: 15. The CDR3 loop spans 16 amino acids. CDR1 and CDR2 from the germline V gene are SGDLS and YYNGEE. The CDR3 here is CASSPRSRQGSHEQYF. DNA of the CDR3: TGTGCCAGCAGCCCACGCTCGAGACAGGGAAGCCACGAGCAGTACTTC.

The chain combines TRBV5-1 with TRBJ2-1, with TRBD1 matching 7 bases. J gave up 6 bases and V 7 bases, and 16 bases lay outside the gene matches. The CDR3 is made up of 16 amino acids. Per germline, CDR1 SGHRS and CDR2 YFSETQ. The CDR3 nucleotides read TGCGCCAGCGGACCCCACCCGGGACAGTCATTCAATGAGCAGTTCTTC. It yields the protein CASGPHPGQSFNEQFF.

In this sample, this clone turned up once. The chain couples TRBV15 to TRBJ2-4, with D maybe TRBD2 (5 bases). Per the germline V gene, CDR1 is LNHNV and CDR2 is YYDKDF (reference sequence). Deletions cut 0 bases from V and 7 bases from J, with 13 bases between. This CDR3 region has 15 residues. This CDR3 is CATSRETAIANIQYF. The CDR3 DNA sequence: TGTGCCACCAGCAGAGAAACGGCGATAGCGAACATTCAGTACTTC.

The chain has TRBV9 and TRBJ1-2; 7 positions match TRBD1. CDR1 and CDR2 from the germline V gene are SGDLS and YYNGEE. Trimming removed 4 bases from V and 5 bases from J; junction bases left unmatched: 11. This CDR3 is 15 amino acids long. The DNA for the CDR3 is TGTGCCAGCAGCTCCGGGACAGCGCCTCTTTATGGCTACACCTTC. This gives the protein CASSSGTAPLYGYTF. Based on the CDR3 plus reference TRBV9 and TRBJ1-2, the full variable domain is DSGVTQTPKHLITATGQRVTLRCSPRSGDLSVYWYQQSLDQGLQFLIQYYNGEERAKGNILERFSAQQFPDLHSELNLSSLELGDSALYFCASSSGTAPLYGYTFGSGTRLTVV.

The V gene is TRBV28, the J gene TRBJ2-7, with 12 nucleotides matching TRBD2. V trimming: 8 bases; J trimming: 2 bases; junction bases outside the gene matches: 4. The CDR3 covers 14 residues. CDR1 MDHEN and CDR2 SYDVKM come from the germline V gene. The CDR3 sequence: CASRRTSGTYEQYF. For the CDR3, the DNA is TGTGCCAGCCGCCGGACTAGCGGGACCTACGAGCAGTACTTC.

The genes are TRBV29-1 and TRBJ1-1; D remains unclear. Deletions cut 5 bases from V and 2 bases from J, with 3 bases between. This CDR3 contains 10 residues. Germline CDR1 SQVTM, CDR2 ANQGSEA. The CDR3: CSVLNTEAFF. The CDR3 coding sequence is TGCAGCGTTCTCAACACTGAAGCTTTCTTT.

This rearrangement joins TRBV2 to TRBJ2-7; 10 nucleotides agree with TRBD1. CDR1 and CDR2 from the germline V gene are SNHLY and FYNNEI. CDR3 length: 15 residues. With 6 bases clipped from V and 0 bases from J, the junction kept 5 bases outside the gene matches. As DNA, the CDR3 is TGTGCCAGCAGGACAGGGGGCCAAAGCTCCTACGAGCAGTACTTC. Translating it yields CASRTGGQSSYEQYF.

This sequence joins TRBV19 and TRBJ1-5; D ambiguous. The germline V gene encodes CDR1 LNHDA and CDR2 SQIVND (reference sequence). Trimming stripped 3 bases from V and 6 bases from J, with 9 bases between. The CDR3 extends over 13 amino acids. The DNA of the CDR3 is TGTGCCAGTAGTATTAGAGGCGTTCAGCCCCAGCATTTT. This codes for CASSIRGVQPQHF.

V gene TRBV10-3 combines with J gene TRBJ1-4; D call uncertain. The length of the CDR3 is 14 residues. Per germline, CDR1 ENHRY and CDR2 SYGVKD. Between the trimmed V and J ends, which lost 2 bases and 5 bases, there was a span of 9 bases. The CDR3 DNA is TGTGCCATCAGTGAGGGTCGATCAAATGAAAAACTGTTTTTT. This encodes CAISEGRSNEKLFF.

The J gene is TRBJ2-1, the V gene TRBV5-1, with D possibly being TRBD2 (5 bases). Germline CDR1 and CDR2: SGHRS and YFSETQ. V was shortened by 0 bases and J by 4 bases, with 8 bases between the two germline ends. This CDR3 has 14 residues. The CDR3 DNA sequence: TGCGCCAGCAGCTTGGCCACTAGATACAATGAGCAGTTCTTC. Amino acids: CASSLATRYNEQFF. Full variable domain (remainder filled in from reference TRBV5-1 and TRBJ2-1): KAGVTQTPRYLIKTRGQQVTLSCSPISGHRSVSWYQQTPGQGLQFLFEYFSETQRNKGNFPGRFSGRQFSNSRSEMNVSTLELGDSALYLCASSLATRYNEQFFGPGTRLTVL.

The CDR3 loop is CASTFHGQPQHF. CDR3 bases: TGTGCCAGTACGTTCCACGGGCAGCCCCAGCATTTT. This chain connects TRBV19 to TRBJ1-5; D ambiguous. The CDR3 loop spans 12 amino acids. The germline V gene has CDR1 LNHDA and CDR2 SQIVND (reference sequence). The V end was cut by 7 bases, the J end by 7 bases, with 11 bases between. The variable domain in full, with the rest retrieved from reference TRBV19 and TRBJ1-5, is DGGITQSPKYLFRKEGQNVTLSCEQNLNHDAMYWYRQDPGQGLRLIYYSQIVNDFQKGDIAEGYSVSREKKESFPLTVTSAQKNPTAFYLCASTFHGQPQHFGDGTRLSIL.